The sequence of this T cell receptor (beta chain) was determined in a study of graft-versus-host responses after intestinal transplantation. The CDR3 runs to 14 residues. V was clipped by 0 bases and J by 0 bases, with 7 bases between them. Germline CDR1 SGDLS, CDR2 YYNGEE. The assay was immunoSEQ multiplex PCR, and TCRdb's table has in-frame clones only and misses some. The sample contains under 65,000 clones, approximately 94% of which appear only once. In regard to this clone: No antigen is known for it.

General study points: Early declines in HvG clones that occurred post-transplant were associated with peak circulating GvH clone levels.

The sequencing used unstimulated CD4+ T cells sorted from spleen or lymph node cells, collected before transplant. V is TRBV9 and J is TRBJ2-7; the D is unclear. The receptor's source is a human donor who was the organ donor for an intestinal transplant. DNA for the CDR3: TGTGCCAGCAGCGTAGCCTACGACTCCTACGAGCAGTACTTC. Translation: CASSVAYDSYEQYF.